Below, 20 T cell receptor beta chains from the same sample are listed, as sequenced in a study of beta chain features in type 1 diabetes. The investigators reverse transcribed all of the isolated RNA, so they sequenced expressed TCRB transcripts. TCRdb keeps only in-frame clones here, not all; method: immunoSEQ multiplex PCR. The sample contains 450,000 to 550,000 clones, about 30% of which appear only once. The material sequenced was naive CD4+ T cells from blood. Receptors originate from a man in his late teens or twenties in good health.

The chain combines TRBV5-6 with TRBJ2-3; TRBD2 matches at 8 bases. The CDR3 contains 15 residues. Germline CDR1 is SGHDT and CDR2 is YYEEEE. Trimming cost V 5 bases and J 4 bases; bases outside gene matches: 9. The CDR3 is CASRVIAGRADTQYF. The DNA for the CDR3 is TGTGCCAGCAGAGTTATAGCGGGAAGGGCAGATACGCAGTATTTT.

This clone was counted a few times. The chain is built from TRBV29-1 and TRBJ2-3; 8 bases are shared with TRBD1. V was clipped by 8 bases and J by 1 base; unmatched bases: 2. CDR1 and CDR2 (germline): SQVTM, ANQGSEA. This CDR3 region has 12 residues. The CDR3 spells CSQGAGTDTQYF. For the CDR3, the DNA is TGCAGCCAGGGGGCTGGCACAGATACGCAGTATTTT.

This chain links TRBV30 with TRBJ2-5, with a weak D call TRBD2 (6 bases). This CDR3 spans 12 amino acids. Germline V gives CDR1 GTSNPN, CDR2 SVGIG (reference sequence). Trimming cost V 3 bases and J 5 bases, with 10 bases left between them. The CDR3: CAWSPAGETQYF. CDR3 in DNA: TGTGCCTGGAGCCCCGCGGGGGAGACCCAGTACTTC.

Points on this clone: The junction differs from germline at one of its ends, possibly a read error. The chain joins TRBV5-1 to TRBJ2-5; D gene uncertain. CDR3 length: 13 residues. The V gene's germline CDR1 is SGHRS and CDR2 YFSETQ. CDR3 nucleotides: TGCGCCAGCAGATTGGGCAGTCAAGAGACCCAGTACTTC. Amino acids: CASRLGSQETQYF.

The chain employs TRBV10-3 and TRBJ2-5, with D hard to call. The ends were cut back, 6 bases at V and 5 bases at J, with 13 bases in the middle. Germline V gives CDR1 ENHRY, CDR2 SYGVKD. The CDR3 extends over 13 amino acids. The CDR3 is CAISPGEWETQYF. The CDR3 DNA sequence: TGTGCCATCAGCCCAGGTGAATGGGAGACCCAGTACTTC.

This clone was seen more than once but under ten times. The rearrangement joins TRBV29-1 to TRBJ1-5; D is perhaps TRBD1 (5 bases). The CDR3 sequence is 14 residues long. V lost 1 base to trimming and J lost 9 bases, with 16 bases between them. CDR1 SQVTM and CDR2 ANQGSEA come from the germline V gene. The CDR3 loop is CSVEVGGGSGPQHF. Here the CDR3 DNA reads TGCAGCGTTGAAGTTGGTGGGGGGTCTGGGCCCCAGCATTTT.

This chain connects TRBV13 to TRBJ2-1, with TRBD2 matching 10 bases. CDR3 length: 18 residues. The ends lost 1 base at V and 0 bases at J; junction bases unmatched: 6. Germline CDR1 is PRHDT and CDR2 is FYEKMQ (reference sequence). CDR3 residues: CASSLASGRPSSYNEQFF. DNA for the CDR3: TGTGCCAGCAGCTTAGCTAGCGGGAGACCGAGCTCCTACAATGAGCAGTTCTTC.

V usage is TRBV5-6 and J usage is TRBJ2-1, with D possibly being TRBD1 (5 bases). There are 13 residues in the CDR3. Germline-derived CDR1 and CDR2 are SGHDT and YYEEEE. V was shortened by 0 bases and J by 7 bases, with 8 bases between the two germline ends. CDR3 residues: CASSLVGVNEQFF. CDR3 DNA: TGTGCCAGCAGCTTGGTAGGGGTGAATGAGCAGTTCTTC.

This clone has only a few counts. The chain uses TRBV7-2 and TRBJ2-3; D ambiguous. The V and J ends lost 1 base and 4 bases respectively, with 12 bases between them. CDR1 SGHTA and CDR2 FQGNSA come from the germline V gene. The CDR3 totals 15 residues. CDR3 in amino acids: CASSLGARLPDTQYF. For the CDR3, the DNA is TGTGCCAGCAGCTTAGGAGCCCGGTTGCCAGATACGCAGTATTTT.

As concerns this clone: Other DNA sequences in the same sample also yield this CDR3. The chain joins TRBV29-1 to TRBJ1-1, with no clear D. Germline CDR1 SQVTM, CDR2 ANQGSEA. The CDR3 totals 12 residues. V gave up 4 bases and J gave up 0 bases, with 6 bases separating them. In nucleotides, the CDR3 is TGCAGCGTTGGGCAGATGAACACTGAAGCTTTCTTT. Protein product: CSVGQMNTEAFF.

The chain is built from TRBV5-1 and TRBJ2-7; possibly TRBD2 for D (5 bases). The V end was cut by 7 bases, the J end by 3 bases, with 14 bases between. The CDR3 length is 13 residues. The germline V gene has CDR1 SGHRS and CDR2 YFSETQ. DNA for the CDR3: TGCGCCAGCGGTTCTGAGGGAAGCTACGAGCAGTACTTC. Translating gives CASGSEGSYEQYF. The full variable domain, its missing parts supplied by reference TRBV5-1 and TRBJ2-7, is KAGVTQTPRYLIKTRGQQVTLSCSPISGHRSVSWYQQTPGQGLQFLFEYFSETQRNKGNFPGRFSGRQFSNSRSEMNVSTLELGDSALYLCASGSEGSYEQYFGPGTRLTVT.

A note on this clone: The sample has other DNA sequences that encode this CDR3 too. The gene calls are TRBV29-1 and TRBJ2-1; 11 bases match TRBD1. The CDR3 is made up of 14 amino acids. V shed 2 bases and J 4 bases; nucleotides not matched to a gene: 1. The germline V gene encodes CDR1 SQVTM and CDR2 ANQGSEA. The CDR3 spells CSVERDRGYNEQFF. DNA for the CDR3: TGCAGCGTTGAAAGGGACAGGGGGTACAATGAGCAGTTCTTC.

This clone appeared once. The genes are TRBV7-9 and TRBJ2-7, with a possible D match to TRBD1 (5 bases). Germline CDR1 SEHNR, CDR2 FQNEAQ (reference sequence). This CDR3 region has 15 residues. V was clipped by 6 bases and J by 3 bases, with 18 bases between them. The CDR3 reads CASSSQGMGFYEQYF. CDR3 in DNA: TGTGCCAGCAGTTCCCAGGGCATGGGGTTCTACGAGCAGTACTTC. Supplemented by reference TRBV7-9 and TRBJ2-7, the full variable domain reads DTGVSQNPRHKITKRGQNVTFRCDPISEHNRLYWYRQTLGQGPEFLTYFQNEAQLEKSRLLSDRFSAERPKGSFSTLEIQRTEQGDSAMYLCASSSQGMGFYEQYFGPGTRLTVT.

This clone was seen only a few times. The chain is built from TRBV29-1 and TRBJ1-1; TRBD1 agrees at 10 bases. The junction had 6 bases not matched to a gene; V was cut back by 6 bases and J by 5 bases. Germline CDR1 and CDR2: SQVTM and ANQGSEA. The CDR3 totals 13 residues. Written as DNA, the CDR3 is TGCAGCGTGACGGGACAGGGGAGAACTGAAGCTTTCTTT. Protein sequence: CSVTGQGRTEAFF.

This clone was observed a handful of times. The rearrangement joins TRBV19 to TRBJ2-1, with a possible D match to TRBD2 (6 bases). The CDR3 spans 16 residues. Germline CDR1 reads LNHDA; CDR2 reads SQIVND (reference sequence). Trimming took off 4 bases at V and 0 bases at J, with 13 bases between the two ends. The CDR3 region is CASSRASVSSYNEQFF. In nucleotides, the CDR3 is TGTGCCAGTAGTAGGGCTAGCGTTAGCTCCTACAATGAGCAGTTCTTC.

The chain combines TRBV20-1 with TRBJ1-2, with D uncertain. Trimming removed 6 bases from V and 6 bases from J, with 8 bases in between. CDR3 length: 10 residues. Germline CDR1 reads DFQATT; CDR2 reads SNEGSKA (reference sequence). The CDR3 loop reads CSAPADGYTF. DNA of the CDR3: TGCAGTGCCCCGGCGGATGGCTACACCTTC.

The V and J genes are TRBV9 and TRBJ2-1; D remains unclear. V dropped 0 bases and J dropped 5 bases, with 9 bases sitting between them. CDR3 size: 14 residues. Germline values: CDR1 SGDLS, CDR2 YYNGEE. CDR3 coding DNA: TGTGCCAGCAGCGTAGATCCTTCGGACAATGAGCAGTTCTTC. Its translation is CASSVDPSDNEQFF.

This clone was seen only a few times. This rearrangement joins TRBV5-6 to TRBJ1-5; 7 positions match TRBD1. Per germline, CDR1 SGHDT and CDR2 YYEEEE. J was trimmed by 4 bases and V by 4 bases; bases with no gene match: 2. The CDR3 runs to 13 residues. In nucleotides, the CDR3 is TGTGCCAGCAGCCGGGGACAGAATCAGCCCCAGCATTTT. It yields the protein CASSRGQNQPQHF.

The chain joins TRBV7-2 to TRBJ1-2; weak D call: TRBD1 (5 bases). The CDR3 has 13 residues. V lost 6 bases and J 0 bases, leaving 8 bases between the germline ends. Per germline, CDR1 SGHTA and CDR2 FQGNSA. Here the CDR3 reads CASSPQANYGYTF. The CDR3 DNA follows: TGTGCCAGCAGTCCACAGGCTAACTATGGCTACACCTTC.

This chain links TRBV19 with TRBJ2-2, with D possibly matching TRBD2 (6 bases). CDR3 size: 15 residues. Germline V gene data show CDR1 as LNHDA and CDR2 as SQIVND (reference sequence). Trimming took 6 bases from V and 1 from J, leaving 12 bases between them. DNA of the CDR3: TGTGCCAGTAGCCTGACTAGTGGGAACACCGGGGAGCTGTTTTTT. Translation: CASSLTSGNTGELFF.